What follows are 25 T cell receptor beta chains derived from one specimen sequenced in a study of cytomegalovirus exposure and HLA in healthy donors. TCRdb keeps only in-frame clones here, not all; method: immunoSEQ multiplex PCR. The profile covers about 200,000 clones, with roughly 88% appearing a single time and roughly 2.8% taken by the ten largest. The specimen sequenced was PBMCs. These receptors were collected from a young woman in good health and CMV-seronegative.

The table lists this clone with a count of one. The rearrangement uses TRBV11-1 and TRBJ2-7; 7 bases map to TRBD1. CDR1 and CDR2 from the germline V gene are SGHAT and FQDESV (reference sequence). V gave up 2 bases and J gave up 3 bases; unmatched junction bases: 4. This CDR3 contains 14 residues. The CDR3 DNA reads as TGTGCCAGCAGCTTACGGACAGGTCGCTACGAGCAGTACTTC. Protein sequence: CASSLRTGRYEQYF.

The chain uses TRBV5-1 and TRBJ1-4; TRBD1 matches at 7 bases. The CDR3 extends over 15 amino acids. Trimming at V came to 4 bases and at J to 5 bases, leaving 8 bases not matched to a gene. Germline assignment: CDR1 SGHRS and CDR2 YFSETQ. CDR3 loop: CASSLEGAWNEKLFF. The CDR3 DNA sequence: TGCGCCAGCAGCCTGGAGGGGGCTTGGAATGAAAAACTGTTTTTT.

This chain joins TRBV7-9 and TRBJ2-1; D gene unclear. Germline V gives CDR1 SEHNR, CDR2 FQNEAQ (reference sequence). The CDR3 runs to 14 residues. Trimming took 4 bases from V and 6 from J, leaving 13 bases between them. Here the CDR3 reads CASSSLRESNEQFF. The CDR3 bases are TGTGCCAGCAGCTCGCTTCGTGAGAGCAATGAGCAGTTCTTC.

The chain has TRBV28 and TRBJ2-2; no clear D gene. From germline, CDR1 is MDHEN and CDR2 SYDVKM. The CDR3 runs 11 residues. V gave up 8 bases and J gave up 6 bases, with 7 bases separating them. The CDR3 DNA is TGTGCCAGCCATAGTGCCGGGGAGCTGTTTTTT. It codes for CASHSAGELFF.

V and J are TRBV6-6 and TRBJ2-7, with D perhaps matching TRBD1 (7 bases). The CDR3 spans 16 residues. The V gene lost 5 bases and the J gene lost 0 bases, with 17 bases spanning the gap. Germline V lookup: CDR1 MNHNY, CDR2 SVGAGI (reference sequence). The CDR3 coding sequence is TGTGCCAGCAGTGCGGGACAGTCCCATAGCTCCTACGAGCAGTACTTC. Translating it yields CASSAGQSHSSYEQYF.

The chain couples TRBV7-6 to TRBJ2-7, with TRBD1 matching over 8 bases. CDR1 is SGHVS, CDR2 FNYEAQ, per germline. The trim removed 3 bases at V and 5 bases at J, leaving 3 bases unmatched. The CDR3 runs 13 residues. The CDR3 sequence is CASSLDRADEQYF. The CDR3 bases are TGTGCCAGCAGCTTGGACAGGGCAGACGAGCAGTACTTC.

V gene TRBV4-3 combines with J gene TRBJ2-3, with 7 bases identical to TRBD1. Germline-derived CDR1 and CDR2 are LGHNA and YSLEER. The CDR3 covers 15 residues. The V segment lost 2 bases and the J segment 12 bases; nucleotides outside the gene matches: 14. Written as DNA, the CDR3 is TGCGCCAGCAGCCAAACTTCGGGACAGAGGACCGTCCAGTATTTT. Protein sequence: CASSQTSGQRTVQYF.

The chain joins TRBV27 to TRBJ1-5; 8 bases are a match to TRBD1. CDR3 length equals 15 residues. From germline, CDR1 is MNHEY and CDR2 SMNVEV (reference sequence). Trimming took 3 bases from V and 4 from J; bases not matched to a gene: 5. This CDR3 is CASSLAGGPNQPQHF. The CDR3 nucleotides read TGTGCCAGCAGTTTGGCAGGGGGCCCGAATCAGCCCCAGCATTTT.

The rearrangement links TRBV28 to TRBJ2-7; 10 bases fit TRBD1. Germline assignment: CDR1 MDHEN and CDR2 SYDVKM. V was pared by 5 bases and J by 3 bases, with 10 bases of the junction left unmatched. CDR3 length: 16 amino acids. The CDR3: CASSGRPGQGRYEQYF. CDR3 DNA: TGTGCCAGCAGTGGTAGGCCGGGACAGGGGCGCTACGAGCAGTACTTC.

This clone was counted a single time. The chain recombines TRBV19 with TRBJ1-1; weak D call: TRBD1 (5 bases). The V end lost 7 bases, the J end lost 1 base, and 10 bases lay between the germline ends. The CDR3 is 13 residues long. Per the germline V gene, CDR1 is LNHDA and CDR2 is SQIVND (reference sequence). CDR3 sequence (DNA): TGTGCCAGTACTGATCAGGGGAACACTGAAGCTTTCTTT. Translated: CASTDQGNTEAFF.

Written as DNA, the CDR3 is TGTGCCAGCAGCCAAGATTCATCGGGAGGCTCCTACGAGCAGTACTTC. This encodes CASSQDSSGGSYEQYF. V gene TRBV4-2 combines with J gene TRBJ2-7, with 7 bases identical to TRBD2. Germline CDR1 reads LGHNA; CDR2 reads YNFKEQ. The CDR3 has 16 amino acids. Trimming at V came to 0 bases and at J to 0 bases, leaving 5 bases not matched to a gene.

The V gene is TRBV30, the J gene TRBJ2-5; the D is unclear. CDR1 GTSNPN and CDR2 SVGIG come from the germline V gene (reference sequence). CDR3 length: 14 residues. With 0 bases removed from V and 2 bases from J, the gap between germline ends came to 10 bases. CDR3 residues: CAWSVGGNQETQYF. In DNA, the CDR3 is TGTGCCTGGAGTGTCGGCGGAAATCAAGAGACCCAGTACTTC.

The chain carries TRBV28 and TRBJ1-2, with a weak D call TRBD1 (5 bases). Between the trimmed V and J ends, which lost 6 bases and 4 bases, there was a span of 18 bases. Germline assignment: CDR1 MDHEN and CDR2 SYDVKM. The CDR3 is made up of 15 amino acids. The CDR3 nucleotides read TGTGCCAGCAGGGGTCGAGTCTGGGGGGGCTATGGCTACACCTTC. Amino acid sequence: CASRGRVWGGYGYTF.

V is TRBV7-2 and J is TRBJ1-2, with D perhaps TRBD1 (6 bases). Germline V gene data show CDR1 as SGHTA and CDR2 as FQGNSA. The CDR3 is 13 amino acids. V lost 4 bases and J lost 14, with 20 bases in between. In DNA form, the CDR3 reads TGTGCCAGCAGCTCATCCGGCCTGCAGGGGTTAACCTTC. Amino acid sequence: CASSSSGLQGLTF.

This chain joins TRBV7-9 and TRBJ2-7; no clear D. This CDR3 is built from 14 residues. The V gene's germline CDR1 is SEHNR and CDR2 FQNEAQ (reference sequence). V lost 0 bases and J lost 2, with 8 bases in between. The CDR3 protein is CASSLAGSAYEQYF. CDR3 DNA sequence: TGTGCCAGCAGCTTAGCCGGGTCAGCCTACGAGCAGTACTTC.

The CDR3 protein is CASSQPGQVSYEQYF. CDR3 bases: TGTGCCAGCAGTCAGCCGGGACAGGTCTCCTACGAGCAGTACTTC. This chain links TRBV2 with TRBJ2-7; the match to TRBD1 covers 8 bases. CDR1 is SNHLY and CDR2 is FYNNEI in the germline V gene. The CDR3 contains 15 residues. Losses at the gene ends were 5 bases for V and 0 bases for J; bases not matched to a gene: 6.

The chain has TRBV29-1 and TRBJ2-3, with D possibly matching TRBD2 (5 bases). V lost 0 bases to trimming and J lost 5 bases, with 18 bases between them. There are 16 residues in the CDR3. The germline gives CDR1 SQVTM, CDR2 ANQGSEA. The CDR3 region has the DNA TGCAGCGTTGAAGATCTAGCAGGCGCCTCGGAAGATACGCAGTATTTT. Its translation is CSVEDLAGASEDTQYF.

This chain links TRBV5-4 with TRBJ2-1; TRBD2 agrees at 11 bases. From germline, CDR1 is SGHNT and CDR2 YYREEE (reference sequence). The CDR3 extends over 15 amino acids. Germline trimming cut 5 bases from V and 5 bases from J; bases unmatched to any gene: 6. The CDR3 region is CASSSLAGVNNEQFF. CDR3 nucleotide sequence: TGTGCCAGCAGTTCACTAGCGGGAGTTAACAATGAGCAGTTCTTC.

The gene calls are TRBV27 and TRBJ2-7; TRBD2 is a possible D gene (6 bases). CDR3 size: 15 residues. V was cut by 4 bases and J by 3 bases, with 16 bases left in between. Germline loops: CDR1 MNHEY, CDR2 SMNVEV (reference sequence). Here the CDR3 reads CASSSTGGWVYEQYF. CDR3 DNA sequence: TGTGCCAGCAGTTCGACCGGAGGGTGGGTCTACGAGCAGTACTTC.

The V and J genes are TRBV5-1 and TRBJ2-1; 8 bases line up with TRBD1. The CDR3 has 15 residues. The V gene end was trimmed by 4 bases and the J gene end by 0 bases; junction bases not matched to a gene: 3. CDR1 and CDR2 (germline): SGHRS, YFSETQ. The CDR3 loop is CASSRTGSSYNEQFF. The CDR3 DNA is TGCGCCAGCAGCAGGACAGGGAGCTCCTACAATGAGCAGTTCTTC.

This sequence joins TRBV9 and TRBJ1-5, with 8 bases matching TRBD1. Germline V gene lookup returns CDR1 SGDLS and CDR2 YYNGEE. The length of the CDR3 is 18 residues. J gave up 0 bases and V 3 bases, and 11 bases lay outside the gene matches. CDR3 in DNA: TGTGCCAGCAGCGCGTTTAACAGGGGGGGATATAGCAATCAGCCCCAGCATTTT. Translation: CASSAFNRGGYSNQPQHF.

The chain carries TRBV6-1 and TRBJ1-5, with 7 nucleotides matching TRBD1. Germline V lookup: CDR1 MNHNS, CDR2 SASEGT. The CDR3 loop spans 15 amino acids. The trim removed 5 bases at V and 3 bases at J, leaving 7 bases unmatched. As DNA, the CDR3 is TGTGCCAGCAGTCGAAGGGGGACAGACAATCAGCCCCAGCATTTT. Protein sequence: CASSRRGTDNQPQHF.

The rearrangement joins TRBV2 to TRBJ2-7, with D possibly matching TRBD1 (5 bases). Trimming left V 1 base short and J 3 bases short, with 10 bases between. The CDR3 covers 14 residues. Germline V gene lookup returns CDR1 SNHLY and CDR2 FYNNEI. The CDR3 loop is CASSEVRQNYEQYF. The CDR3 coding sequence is TGTGCCAGCAGTGAAGTGAGACAGAACTACGAGCAGTACTTC. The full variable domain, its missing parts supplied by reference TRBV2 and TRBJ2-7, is EPEVTQTPSHQVTQMGQEVILRCVPISNHLYFYWYRQILGQKVEFLVSFYNNEISEKSEIFDDQFSVERPDGSNFTLKIRSTKLEDSAMYFCASSEVRQNYEQYFGPGTRLTVT.

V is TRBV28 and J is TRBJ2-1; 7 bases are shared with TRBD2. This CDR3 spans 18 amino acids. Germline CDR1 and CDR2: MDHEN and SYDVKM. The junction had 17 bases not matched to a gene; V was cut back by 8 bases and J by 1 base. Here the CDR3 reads CASSFLLATSGSYNEQFF. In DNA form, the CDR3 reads TGTGCCAGCTCTTTCTTACTAGCGACCAGTGGTTCCTACAATGAGCAGTTCTTC.

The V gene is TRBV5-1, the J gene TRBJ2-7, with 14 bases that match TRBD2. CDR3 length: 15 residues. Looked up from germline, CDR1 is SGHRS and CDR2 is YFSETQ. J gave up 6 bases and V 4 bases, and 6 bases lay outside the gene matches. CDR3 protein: CASSRTSGRLFEQYF. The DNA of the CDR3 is TGCGCCAGCAGCAGGACTAGCGGGAGGCTGTTCGAGCAGTACTTC.